The 8 T cell receptor beta chains reported below all come from one sample, sequenced in a study of shared clonotypes between healthy human individuals. Some clones are missing from TCRdb's copy, which holds only in-frame ones; the method was immunoSEQ multiplex PCR. Of around 650,000 clones in the sample, 96% were seen once. The naive CD8 subset, CD45RO-negative cells positively selected for CCR7, excluded terminally differentiated effector memory CD45RA+ cells. The sequencing sample was made of naive CD8+ T cells sorted from blood. Receptors were obtained from a woman in her thirties in good health.

The rearrangement uses TRBV2 and TRBJ2-3, with TRBD2 as a possible D gene (6 bases). The CDR3 extends over 18 amino acids. Trimming removed 1 base at V and 0 bases at J, with 17 bases between. Germline CDR1 and CDR2: SNHLY and FYNNEI. The CDR3 sequence is CASSEGAGLSSSTDTQYF. The CDR3 DNA sequence: TGTGCCAGCAGTGAAGGGGCGGGGCTATCTTCTAGCACAGATACGCAGTATTTT.

Details on this clone: The sample carries other DNA sequences with the same CDR3. The chain carries TRBV6-5 and TRBJ1-1, with D unresolved. In germline, CDR1 is MNHEY, CDR2 SVGAGI. The CDR3 runs 13 residues. V lost 2 bases and J lost 2, with 6 bases in between. The CDR3 DNA follows: TGTGCCAGCAGTTACAACCCAAACACTGAAGCTTTCTTT. Amino acid sequence: CASSYNPNTEAFF.

This clone was seen once. V is TRBV29-1 and J is TRBJ1-1; D not certain. Germline V gene lookup returns CDR1 SQVTM and CDR2 ANQGSEA. The CDR3 spans 13 residues. V lost 3 bases and J 6 bases, leaving 14 bases between the germline ends. CDR3 amino acids: CSVEDGVSPEAFF. The CDR3 DNA follows: TGCAGCGTTGAGGATGGCGTTAGCCCTGAAGCTTTCTTT.

The chain uses TRBV5-6 and TRBJ2-7; D may be TRBD1 or TRBD2 (5 bases each). Germline V gives CDR1 SGHDT, CDR2 YYEEEE. The CDR3 runs 14 residues. V was trimmed by 4 bases and J by 3 bases, leaving 14 bases between them. The CDR3 spells CASSTFRDGYEQYF. The CDR3 coding sequence is TGTGCCAGCAGCACCTTCCGGGACGGCTACGAGCAGTACTTC.

The V gene is TRBV9, the J gene TRBJ1-5, with D perhaps TRBD1 (5 bases). CDR1 SGDLS and CDR2 YYNGEE come from the germline V gene. The germline V and J ends were trimmed by 3 bases and 4 bases, with 14 bases remaining between them. This CDR3 is 15 amino acids long. CDR3 DNA sequence: TGTGCCAGCAGCGAGGACTCGGGACGGAATCAGCCCCAGCATTTT. It encodes CASSEDSGRNQPQHF.

The V gene is TRBV9, the J gene TRBJ1-5, with TRBD1 identical over 7 bases. CDR1 and CDR2 (germline): SGDLS, YYNGEE. This CDR3 comprises 16 residues. The V segment lost 0 bases and the J segment 6 bases; nucleotides outside the gene matches: 9. The CDR3 region is CASSVDGMTGSQPQHF. The CDR3 DNA sequence: TGTGCCAGCAGCGTAGACGGCATGACAGGGAGTCAGCCCCAGCATTTT.

This sequence joins TRBV28 and TRBJ2-5; 7 bases are shared with TRBD2. Per the germline V gene, CDR1 is MDHEN and CDR2 is SYDVKM. Germline trimming cut 3 bases from V and 1 base from J; bases unmatched to any gene: 5. This CDR3 is 15 amino acids long. This chain's CDR3 is CASSLELAVQETQYF. The CDR3 DNA is TGTGCCAGCAGTTTGGAGCTAGCGGTCCAAGAGACCCAGTACTTC. The variable domain in full, completed from reference TRBV28 and TRBJ2-5, reads DVKVTQSSRYLVKRTGEKVFLECVQDMDHENMFWYRQDPGLGLRLIYFSYDVKMKEKGDIPEGYSVSREKKERFSLILESASTNQTSMYLCASSLELAVQETQYFGPGTRLLVL.

The chain couples TRBV19 to TRBJ2-3, with a tentative D call TRBD2 (6 bases). Germline lookup yields CDR1 LNHDA and CDR2 SQIVND (reference sequence). V dropped 5 bases and J dropped 11 bases, with 20 bases sitting between them. The CDR3 runs to 14 residues. The CDR3 is CASSQNLRGTQQYF. CDR3 coding DNA: TGTGCCAGTAGTCAAAACCTTCGGGGGACTCAGCAGTATTTT.